These 6 T cell receptor beta chains were sequenced from one sample in a study of CD4+ T cells in melanoma (dated by TCRdb to 2021 to 2024). Libraries were built with the immunoSEQ multiplex PCR assay. Not all clones reach the TCRdb copy of this immuneACCESS table, which keeps in-frame sequences only. Checked studies attribute under half of the gap to unresolved V genes and leave the rest unexplained. This sample has over 130,000 clones in its table, and about 90% of those were observed once. 1.5% of the sample is in the top ten clones. These receptors were collected from a human donor with melanoma.

V and J are TRBV2 and TRBJ1-2; D unclear. The CDR3 spans 15 residues. CDR1 is SNHLY and CDR2 is FYNNEI in the germline V gene. V was clipped by 3 bases and J by 4 bases, with 15 bases between them. The chain's CDR3 is CASSDGGSNVYGYTF. The CDR3 DNA reads as TGTGCCAGCAGTGATGGAGGGTCGAATGTCTATGGCTACACCTTC. Filled out from reference TRBV2 and TRBJ1-2, the complete variable domain reads EPEVTQTPSHQVTQMGQEVILRCVPISNHLYFYWYRQILGQKVEFLVSFYNNEISEKSEIFDDQFSVERPDGSNFTLKIRSTKLEDSAMYFCASSDGGSNVYGYTFGSGTRLTVV.

The sample holds a few counts of this clone. V is TRBV7-8 and J is TRBJ2-6, with D unresolved. CDR3 length: 18 amino acids. CDR1 SGHVS and CDR2 FQNEAQ come from the germline V gene. Trimming removed 3 bases from V and 4 bases from J, with 19 bases in between. The CDR3, as DNA: TGTGCCAGCAGCTTTGCCTTTTATGGGGTCGGAGGGGCCAACGTCCTGACTTTC. Protein: CASSFAFYGVGGANVLTF. Full variable domain (rest looked up from reference TRBV7-8 and TRBJ2-6): GAGVSQSPRYKVAKRGQDVALRCDPISGHVSLFWYQQALGQGPEFLTYFQNEAQLDKSGLPSDRFFAERPEGSVSTLKIQRTQQEDSAVYLCASSFAFYGVGGANVLTFGAGSRLTVL.

The V call is TRBV5-1, the J call TRBJ2-1; 8 bases align to TRBD1. The CDR3 totals 14 residues. With 7 bases clipped from V and 4 bases from J, the junction kept 7 bases outside the gene matches. Germline V gene sequence: CDR1 SGHRS, CDR2 YFSETQ. The CDR3 here is CASSLGQAYNEQFF. CDR3 DNA: TGCGCCAGCTCCTTGGGACAGGCTTACAATGAGCAGTTCTTC.

The J gene is TRBJ2-7, the V gene TRBV18; the D is unclear. The CDR3 consists of 14 residues. Germline CDR1 is KGHSH and CDR2 is LQKENI. V gave up 1 base and J gave up 2 bases, with 9 bases separating them. The DNA for the CDR3 is TGTGCCAGCTCACCACGGGCGGATGCCTACGAGCAGTACTTC. Translating it yields CASSPRADAYEQYF.

V and J are TRBV7-2 and TRBJ1-6, with D possibly matching TRBD1 (6 bases). Trimming took off 2 bases at V and 9 bases at J, with 14 bases between the two ends. CDR3 length: 15 residues. In germline, CDR1 is SGHTA, CDR2 FQGNSA. CDR3 sequence: CASSLLGGVGSPLHF. The CDR3 DNA follows: TGTGCCAGCAGCTTATTAGGGGGGGTTGGTTCACCCCTCCACTTT.

The genes are TRBV11-1 and TRBJ2-7, with D possibly being TRBD1 (6 bases). V lost 1 base, J lost 0 bases, and 10 bases lay in between. The CDR3 length is 15 residues. Germline CDR1 and CDR2: SGHAT and FQDESV (reference sequence). CDR3 DNA: TGTGCCAGCAGCTTAGACGGACAGATCTCCTACGAGCAGTACTTC. Translation gives CASSLDGQISYEQYF.